These 24 T cell receptor beta chains share one sample of origin, sequenced in a study of blood T cell repertoires in COVID-19. The protocol was immunoSEQ multiplex PCR, while the TCRdb copy is restricted to in-frame clones and leaves out a portion. The sample holds about 180,000 clones, roughly 85% seen once. Sequenced sample: peripheral blood. These receptors were taken from a man in his fifties with active or convalescent COVID-19.

This clone was seen only a few times. The CDR3 sequence is CASSLAMGEAEAFF. CDR3 nucleotide sequence: TGTGCCAGCAGCTTAGCGATGGGGGAGGCGGAAGCTTTCTTT. The V and J genes are TRBV7-2 and TRBJ1-1, with D tentatively TRBD1 (5 bases). Germline values: CDR1 SGHTA, CDR2 FQGNSA. The CDR3 contains 14 residues. Trimming took 0 bases from V and 8 from J, leaving 13 bases between them.

This CDR3 is CASSLNSYYGYTF. CDR3 bases: TGTGCCAGCAGCTTGAACAGCTACTATGGCTACACCTTC. The chain uses TRBV5-5 and TRBJ1-2; D is unclear. Germline CDR1 SGHKS, CDR2 YYEKEE (reference sequence). Between the trimmed V and J ends, which lost 1 base and 3 bases, there was a span of 7 bases. This CDR3 comprises 13 residues.

This sequence joins TRBV11-3 and TRBJ2-5; tentatively, D is TRBD2 (5 bases). The CDR3 sequence is 13 residues long. Per germline, CDR1 SGHNT and CDR2 YENEEA. V dropped 3 bases and J dropped 0 bases, with 5 bases sitting between them. CDR3 in amino acids: CASSFGDQETQYF. CDR3 DNA: TGTGCCAGCAGCTTCGGGGACCAAGAGACCCAGTACTTC. Based on the CDR3 plus reference TRBV11-3 and TRBJ2-5, the full variable domain is EAGVVQSPRYKIIEKKQPVAFWCNPISGHNTLYWYLQNLGQGPELLIRYENEEAVDDSQLPKDRFSAERLKGVDSTLKIQPAELGDSAVYLCASSFGDQETQYFGPGTRLLVL.

The V and J genes are TRBV19 and TRBJ2-1; TRBD2 aligns across 12 bases. V trimming: 3 bases; J trimming: 6 bases; junction bases outside the gene matches: 6. Germline lookup yields CDR1 LNHDA and CDR2 SQIVND (reference sequence). The CDR3 is 16 amino acids. In nucleotides, the CDR3 is TGTGCCAGTAGTATCCCCTCTAGCGGGAGGGCCAATGAGCAGTTCTTC. Translation gives CASSIPSSGRANEQFF.

The genes are TRBV6-5 and TRBJ1-1; 7 bases are a match to TRBD1. Per the germline V gene, CDR1 is MNHEY and CDR2 is SVGAGI. The trim removed 0 bases at V and 7 bases at J, leaving 5 bases unmatched. This CDR3 region has 14 residues. The CDR3 coding sequence is TGTGCCAGCAGTTACTCCCGGGACAGTCTTGAAGCTTTCTTT. Translation gives CASSYSRDSLEAFF.

The V gene is TRBV19, the J gene TRBJ2-1, with D unresolved. The V and J ends lost 5 bases and 7 bases respectively, with 9 bases between them. CDR1 is LNHDA, CDR2 SQIVND, per germline (reference sequence). CDR3 length: 12 residues. The CDR3 nucleotides read TGTGCCAGTAGTCCGGGTCGGAATGAGCAGTTCTTC. It specifies CASSPGRNEQFF.

The gene calls are TRBV9 and TRBJ1-6, with D possibly being TRBD1 (5 bases). The germline V gene has CDR1 SGDLS and CDR2 YYNGEE. The CDR3 sequence is 13 residues long. Trimming shortened V by 1 base and J by 7 bases, and 6 bases separated the two germline ends. The CDR3 is CASSVSGNSPLHF. Here the CDR3 DNA reads TGTGCCAGCAGCGTATCAGGGAATTCACCCCTCCACTTT.

The J gene is TRBJ2-1, the V gene TRBV28; weak D call: TRBD2 (5 bases). Germline CDR1 and CDR2: MDHEN and SYDVKM. The CDR3 length is 11 residues. Trimming pared 7 bases from V and 10 bases from J, leaving 11 bases between. CDR3 region: CASKSGWEQFF. The CDR3 region has the DNA TGTGCCAGCAAGTCGGGGTGGGAGCAGTTCTTC.

The V call is TRBV5-1, the J call TRBJ1-4; TRBD1 is a possible D gene (6 bases). The germline gives CDR1 SGHRS, CDR2 YFSETQ. The CDR3 has 15 amino acids. Trimming removed 0 bases at V and 8 bases at J, with 14 bases between. In DNA, the CDR3 is TGCGCCAGCAGCTTGGTGGCAGGGGCCGCCGAAAAACTGTTTTTT. Translated, it gives CASSLVAGAAEKLFF.

V is TRBV6-5 and J is TRBJ1-2, with D unresolved. Germline V lookup: CDR1 MNHEY, CDR2 SVGAGI. The length of the CDR3 is 12 residues. Trimming took 6 bases from V and 5 from J, leaving 10 bases between them. The CDR3 nucleotides read TGTGCCAGCAGGGAGAACTATTATGGCTACACCTTC. The encoded protein is CASRENYYGYTF.

In the case of this clone: Within the sample, other DNA sequences also encode this same CDR3. The chain carries TRBV7-3 and TRBJ2-3, with D hard to call. Trimming took 0 bases from V and 0 from J, leaving 7 bases between them. Germline V gene sequence: CDR1 SGHTA, CDR2 FQGTGA. The CDR3 has 15 residues. The CDR3 protein is CASSLTELSTDTQYF. The CDR3 bases are TGTGCCAGCAGCTTAACCGAGCTTAGCACAGATACGCAGTATTTT.

This chain uses TRBV5-1 with TRBJ1-5, with D tentatively TRBD1 (6 bases). The ends were cut back, 4 bases at V and 7 bases at J, with 15 bases in the middle. There are 14 residues in the CDR3. Germline-derived CDR1 and CDR2 are SGHRS and YFSETQ. This chain's CDR3 is CASSPTGFGQPQHF. DNA for the CDR3: TGCGCCAGCAGCCCGACAGGATTTGGACAGCCCCAGCATTTT.

This rearrangement joins TRBV15 to TRBJ2-3; 9 bases are a match to TRBD1. The CDR3 loop spans 15 amino acids. Germline trimming cut 4 bases from V and 4 bases from J; bases unmatched to any gene: 6. CDR1 is LNHNV and CDR2 is YYDKDF in the germline V gene (reference sequence). CDR3 protein: CATSIIQGAPDTQYF. In DNA form, the CDR3 reads TGTGCCACCAGCATAATACAGGGGGCCCCAGATACGCAGTATTTT.

The chain combines TRBV7-3 with TRBJ2-5; D possibly corresponds to TRBD1 (6 bases). Germline values: CDR1 SGHTA, CDR2 FQGTGA. The V end lost 5 bases, the J end lost 3 bases, and 16 bases lay between the germline ends. This CDR3 has 15 residues. The CDR3 protein is CASSPKGTTEETQYF. CDR3 nucleotides: TGTGCCAGCAGCCCTAAAGGGACAACAGAAGAGACCCAGTACTTC.

The V gene is TRBV19, the J gene TRBJ1-3; D unresolved. The CDR3 runs 12 residues. Germline CDR1 reads LNHDA; CDR2 reads SQIVND (reference sequence). The V and J ends lost 8 bases and 2 bases respectively, with 7 bases between them. The DNA of the CDR3 is TGTGCCAGTGGCATCCCTGGAAACACCATATATTTT. Protein: CASGIPGNTIYF. Full variable domain (remainder filled in from reference TRBV19 and TRBJ1-3): DGGITQSPKYLFRKEGQNVTLSCEQNLNHDAMYWYRQDPGQGLRLIYYSQIVNDFQKGDIAEGYSVSREKKESFPLTVTSAQKNPTAFYLCASGIPGNTIYFGEGSWLTVV.

CDR3 in DNA: TGTGCCAGCAGTCGGATAGGGACAACCTCCTACGAGCAGTACTTC. Residues: CASSRIGTTSYEQYF. This sequence joins TRBV28 and TRBJ2-7, with a weak D call TRBD1 (6 bases). CDR1 is MDHEN and CDR2 is SYDVKM in the germline V gene. Trimming removed 5 bases from V and 0 bases from J, with 14 bases in between. The CDR3 covers 15 residues.

The gene calls are TRBV10-3 and TRBJ2-2; 7 bases line up with TRBD1. This CDR3 has 14 amino acids. V shed 8 bases and J 4 bases; nucleotides not matched to a gene: 7. The germline V gene has CDR1 ENHRY and CDR2 SYGVKD. The DNA of the CDR3 is TGTGCCATCTATGACAGGGCGGGCACCGGGGAGCTGTTTTTT. The encoded protein is CAIYDRAGTGELFF.

This sequence joins TRBV24-1 and TRBJ1-5, with TRBD1 identical over 8 bases. This CDR3 has 15 residues. The germline V gene encodes CDR1 KGHDR and CDR2 SFDVKD. V shed 3 bases and J 8 bases; nucleotides not matched to a gene: 8. As DNA, the CDR3 is TGTGCCACCAGTGATACCGACAGGGGAAGTAAGCCCCAGCATTTT. Its translation is CATSDTDRGSKPQHF.

The rearrangement links TRBV28 to TRBJ2-2; the D is unclear. The V gene's germline CDR1 is MDHEN and CDR2 SYDVKM. V was pared by 7 bases and J by 4 bases, with 10 bases between. CDR3 length: 13 amino acids. CDR3 residues: CASIPWSTGELFF. CDR3 DNA sequence: TGTGCCAGCATCCCCTGGAGCACCGGGGAGCTGTTTTTT.

The chain joins TRBV11-2 to TRBJ1-1; D remains unclear. V shed 0 bases and J shed 8 bases, with 7 bases lying between them. CDR3 length: 12 residues. Germline loops: CDR1 SGHAT, CDR2 FQNNGV. CDR3 coding DNA: TGTGCCAGCAGCTTAGATAGACTGGAAGCTTTCTTT. Translation gives CASSLDRLEAFF. The full variable domain, in which reference TRBV11-2 and TRBJ1-1 provide the parts outside the CDR3, is EAGVAQSPRYKIIEKRQSVAFWCNPISGHATLYWYQQILGQGPKLLIQFQNNGVVDDSQLPKDRFSAERLKGVDSTLKIQPAKLEDSAVYLCASSLDRLEAFFGQGTRLTVV.

The genes are TRBV12-3 or TRBV12-4 and TRBJ2-5; D is unclear. The CDR3 totals 13 residues. With 1 base removed from V and 5 bases from J, the gap between germline ends came to 8 bases. For the CDR3, the DNA is TGTGCCAGCAGTTTAGGAGGTTTGGAGACCCAGTACTTC. Amino acids: CASSLGGLETQYF.

The chain is built from TRBV19 and TRBJ1-1; 7 bases are shared with TRBD1. The J segment lost 2 bases and the V segment lost 5 bases, leaving 5 bases of the junction unmatched. Germline CDR1 reads LNHDA; CDR2 reads SQIVND (reference sequence). The CDR3 runs to 14 residues. The CDR3 loop is CASSPWTGNTEAFF. The CDR3 DNA reads TGTGCCAGTAGTCCCTGGACAGGAAACACTGAAGCTTTCTTT.

The genes are TRBV5-4 and TRBJ2-2, with 8 bases identical to TRBD1. From germline, CDR1 is SGHNT and CDR2 YYREEE (reference sequence). The CDR3 is 14 residues long. The J segment lost 1 base and the V segment lost 7 bases, leaving 3 bases of the junction unmatched. The DNA of the CDR3 is TGTGCCAGCGCGGACAGGGAGAACACCGGGGAGCTGTTTTTT. Its translation is CASADRENTGELFF.

This clone was recorded once. The CDR3 DNA reads as TGTGCCAGCAGCTCCGGACAGAACACAGATACGCAGTATTTT. Amino acids: CASSSGQNTDTQYF. This chain connects TRBV7-9 to TRBJ2-3; D possibly corresponds to TRBD1 (6 bases). Germline V gives CDR1 SEHNR, CDR2 FQNEAQ (reference sequence). V was pared by 4 bases and J by 2 bases, with 10 bases between. The CDR3 contains 14 residues.